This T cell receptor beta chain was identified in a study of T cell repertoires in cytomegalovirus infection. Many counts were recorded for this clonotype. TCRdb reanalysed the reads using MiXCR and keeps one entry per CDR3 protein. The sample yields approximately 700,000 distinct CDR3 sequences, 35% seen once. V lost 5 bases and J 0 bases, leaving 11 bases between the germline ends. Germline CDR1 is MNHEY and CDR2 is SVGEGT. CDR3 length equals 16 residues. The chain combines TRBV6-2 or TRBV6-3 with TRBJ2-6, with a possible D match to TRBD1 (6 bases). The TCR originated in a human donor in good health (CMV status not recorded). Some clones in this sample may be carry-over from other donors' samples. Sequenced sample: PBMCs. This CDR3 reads CASSRGYDSGANVLTF. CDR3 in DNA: TGTGCCAGCAGTAGGGGGTACGACTCTGGGGCCAACGTCCTGACTTTC.